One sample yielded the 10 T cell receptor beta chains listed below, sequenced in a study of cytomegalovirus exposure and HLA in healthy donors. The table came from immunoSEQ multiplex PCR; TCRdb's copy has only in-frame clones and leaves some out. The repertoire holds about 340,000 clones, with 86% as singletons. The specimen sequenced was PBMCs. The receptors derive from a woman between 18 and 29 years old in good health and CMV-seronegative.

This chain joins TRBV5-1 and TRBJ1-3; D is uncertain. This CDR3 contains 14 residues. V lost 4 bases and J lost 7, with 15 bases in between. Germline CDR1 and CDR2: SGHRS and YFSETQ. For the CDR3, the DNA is TGCGCCAGCAGCCCAGTTGCGGCGGGGAACACCATATATTTT. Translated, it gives CASSPVAAGNTIYF.

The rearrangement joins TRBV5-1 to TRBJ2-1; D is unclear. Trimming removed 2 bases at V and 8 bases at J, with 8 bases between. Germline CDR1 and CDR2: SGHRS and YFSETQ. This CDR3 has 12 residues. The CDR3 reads CASSFPTDEQFF. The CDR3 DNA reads TGCGCCAGCAGCTTCCCCACAGATGAGCAGTTCTTC.

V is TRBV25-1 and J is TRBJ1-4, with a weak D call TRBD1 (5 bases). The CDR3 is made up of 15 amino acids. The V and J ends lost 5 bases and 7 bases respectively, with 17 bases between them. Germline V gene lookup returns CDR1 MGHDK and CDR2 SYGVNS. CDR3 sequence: CASSPFGGSGEKLFF. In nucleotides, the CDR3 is TGTGCCAGCAGTCCTTTCGGGGGGTCAGGTGAAAAACTGTTTTTT.

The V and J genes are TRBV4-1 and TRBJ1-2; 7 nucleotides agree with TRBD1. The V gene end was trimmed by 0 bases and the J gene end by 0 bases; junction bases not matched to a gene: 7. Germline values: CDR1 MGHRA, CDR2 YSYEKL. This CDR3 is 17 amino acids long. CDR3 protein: CASSQDSWQGANYGYTF. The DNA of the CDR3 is TGCGCCAGCAGCCAAGATTCTTGGCAGGGGGCTAACTATGGCTACACCTTC.

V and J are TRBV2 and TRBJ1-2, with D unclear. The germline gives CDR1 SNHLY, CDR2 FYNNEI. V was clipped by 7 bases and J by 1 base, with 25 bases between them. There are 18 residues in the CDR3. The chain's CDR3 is CASKKTLSLGKSNYGYTF. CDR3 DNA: TGTGCCAGCAAGAAAACTCTCTCTCTCGGGAAGAGTAACTATGGCTACACCTTC.

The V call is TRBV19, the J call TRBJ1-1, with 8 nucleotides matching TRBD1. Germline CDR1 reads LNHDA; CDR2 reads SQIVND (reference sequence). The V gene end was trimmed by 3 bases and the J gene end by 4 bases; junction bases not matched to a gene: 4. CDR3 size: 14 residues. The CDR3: CASSMDREGTEAFF. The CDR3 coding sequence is TGTGCCAGTAGTATGGACAGGGAGGGCACTGAAGCTTTCTTT.

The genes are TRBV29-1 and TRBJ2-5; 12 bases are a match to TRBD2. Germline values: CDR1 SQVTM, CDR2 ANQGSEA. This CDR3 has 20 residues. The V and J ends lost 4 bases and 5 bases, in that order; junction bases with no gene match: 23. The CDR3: CSVGSPNGQMTSGRSETQYF. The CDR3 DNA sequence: TGCAGCGTTGGGTCCCCAAATGGACAGATGACTAGCGGGAGATCGGAGACCCAGTACTTC.

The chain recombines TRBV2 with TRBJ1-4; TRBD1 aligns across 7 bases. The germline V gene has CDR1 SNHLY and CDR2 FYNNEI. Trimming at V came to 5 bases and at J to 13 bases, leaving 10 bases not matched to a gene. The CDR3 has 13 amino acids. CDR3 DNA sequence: TGTGCCAGCAGTCGGGACAGTCCCTTGGGACTGTTTTTT. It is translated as CASSRDSPLGLFF.

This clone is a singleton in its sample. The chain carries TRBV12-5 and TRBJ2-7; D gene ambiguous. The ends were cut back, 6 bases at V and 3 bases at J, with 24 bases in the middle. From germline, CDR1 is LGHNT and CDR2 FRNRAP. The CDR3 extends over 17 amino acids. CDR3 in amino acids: CASGPSSSTRNFYEQYF. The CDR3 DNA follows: TGTGCTAGTGGCCCTTCTTCGTCAACACGAAATTTCTACGAGCAGTACTTC.

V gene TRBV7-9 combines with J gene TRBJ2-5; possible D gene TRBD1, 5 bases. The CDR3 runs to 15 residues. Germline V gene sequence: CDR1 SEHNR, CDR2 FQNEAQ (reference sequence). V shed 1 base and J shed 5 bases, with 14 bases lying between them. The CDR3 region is CASSLVGDSRETQYF. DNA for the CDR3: TGTGCCAGCAGCTTAGTAGGGGATTCAAGGGAGACCCAGTACTTC. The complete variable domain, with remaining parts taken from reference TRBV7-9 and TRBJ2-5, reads DTGVSQNPRHKITKRGQNVTFRCDPISEHNRLYWYRQTLGQGPEFLTYFQNEAQLEKSRLLSDRFSAERPKGSFSTLEIQRTEQGDSAMYLCASSLVGDSRETQYFGPGTRLLVL.